The 26 T cell receptor beta chains given below trace back to one sample, sequenced in a study of beta chain features in type 1 diabetes. Study findings and constraints: All four CD4+ subsets from Type 1 diabetes patients carried moderately but significantly shorter TCRB CDR3s.

For these TCRs, the target antigens are not known. The whole isolated RNA underwent reverse transcription, so sequencing captured expressed TCRB transcripts. Produced via immunoSEQ multiplex PCR; TCRdb's table is partial and in-frame only. This table has almost 350,000 clones, approximately 9.7% appearing once. Sequencing was carried out using central memory CD4+ T cells from blood. The receptors were sampled from a man aged 30 to 45 with type 1 diabetes.

This clone came up a few times. The chain has TRBV5-5 and TRBJ2-3; D gene unclear. The V gene's germline CDR1 is SGHKS and CDR2 YYEKEE (reference sequence). CDR3 length equals 14 residues. Trimming removed 2 bases at V and 2 bases at J, with 9 bases between. Written as DNA, the CDR3 is TGTGCCAGCAGCTTTGAAGGCCTCACAGATACGCAGTATTTT. Protein sequence: CASSFEGLTDTQYF.

The chain employs TRBV7-2 and TRBJ1-6; 8 nucleotides agree with TRBD1. The germline gives CDR1 SGHTA, CDR2 FQGNSA. Losses at the gene ends were 5 bases for V and 6 bases for J; bases not matched to a gene: 6. This CDR3 is 15 amino acids long. The CDR3 sequence: CASSPGTGLNSPLHF. The CDR3 region has the DNA TGTGCCAGCAGCCCGGGGACAGGACTTAATTCACCCCTCCACTTT. The variable domain in full, with the rest retrieved from reference TRBV7-2 and TRBJ1-6, is GAGVSQSPSNKVTEKGKDVELRCDPISGHTALYWYRQSLGQGLEFLIYFQGNSAPDKSGLPSDRFSAERTGGSVSTLTIQRTQQEDSAVYLCASSPGTGLNSPLHFGNGTRLTVT.

In its sample, this clone was seen many times. The V and J genes are TRBV2 and TRBJ2-7; a weak D match, TRBD2 (6 bases). Germline CDR1 reads SNHLY; CDR2 reads FYNNEI. This CDR3 spans 12 amino acids. Trimming pared 6 bases from V and 11 bases from J, leaving 17 bases between. Here the CDR3 reads CASRQNSGDEYF. The CDR3 DNA sequence: TGTGCCAGCAGACAAAATTCGGGGGACGAGTACTTC.

This clone was seen a few times. The rearrangement uses TRBV27 and TRBJ1-3; no reliable D call. Trimming stripped 4 bases from V and 0 bases from J, with 7 bases between. The length of the CDR3 is 14 residues. The germline gives CDR1 MNHEY, CDR2 SMNVEV (reference sequence). As DNA, the CDR3 is TGTGCCAGCAGTTCCAGGAGCTCTGGAAACACCATATATTTT. Translating gives CASSSRSSGNTIYF.

This clone has only a few counts. DNA for the CDR3: TGTGCCACCAGCACCCGGGACAGGTGGAACACTGAAGCTTTCTTT. It is translated as CATSTRDRWNTEAFF. The rearrangement joins TRBV15 to TRBJ1-1, with 8 bases that match TRBD1. Germline V gives CDR1 LNHNV, CDR2 YYDKDF (reference sequence). The CDR3 contains 15 residues. V shed 4 bases, J shed 1 base, and the junction held 5 bases outside the gene matches. Full variable domain (remainder filled in from reference TRBV15 and TRBJ1-1): DAMVIQNPRYQVTQFGKPVTLSCSQTLNHNVMYWYQQKSSQAPKLLFHYYDKDFNNEADTPDNFQSRRPNTSFCFLDIRSPGLGDTAMYLCATSTRDRWNTEAFFGQGTRLTVV.

J is TRBJ1-5 and V is TRBV7-2; weak D call: TRBD1 (6 bases). V gave up 5 bases and J gave up 1 base, with 12 bases separating them. Looked up from germline, CDR1 is SGHTA and CDR2 is FQGNSA. The length of the CDR3 is 15 residues. Written as DNA, the CDR3 is TGTGCCAGCAGCCCTGGAGACAGGAGCAATCAGCCCCAGCATTTT. Amino acid sequence: CASSPGDRSNQPQHF.

The gene calls are TRBV30 and TRBJ1-6, with D possibly being TRBD1 (5 bases). V lost 0 bases, J lost 5 bases, and 17 bases lay in between. Germline V gives CDR1 GTSNPN, CDR2 SVGIG (reference sequence). The CDR3 runs to 17 residues. The CDR3 is CAWSVNSIGTDNSPLHF. The CDR3 nucleotides are TGTGCCTGGAGTGTAAATAGTATAGGGACGGATAATTCACCCCTCCACTTT.

In its sample, this clone was seen a few times. The chain joins TRBV7-9 to TRBJ2-7, with 8 bases fitting TRBD2. CDR3 length: 16 residues. Per germline, CDR1 SEHNR and CDR2 FQNEAQ (reference sequence). V lost 0 bases and J lost 2; bases outside the gene matches: 6. The CDR3 region has the DNA TGTGCCAGCAGCTTAGCGGGCAGCGGGGGAGCCTACGAGCAGTACTTC. Protein sequence: CASSLAGSGGAYEQYF. Filled out from reference TRBV7-9 and TRBJ2-7, the complete variable domain reads DTGVSQNPRHKITKRGQNVTFRCDPISEHNRLYWYRQTLGQGPEFLTYFQNEAQLEKSRLLSDRFSAERPKGSFSTLEIQRTEQGDSAMYLCASSLAGSGGAYEQYFGPGTRLTVT.

The chain links TRBV7-2 to TRBJ2-1, with 11 bases that match TRBD1. V shed 5 bases and J 6 bases; nucleotides not matched to a gene: 6. Per the germline V gene, CDR1 is SGHTA and CDR2 is FQGNSA. This CDR3 region has 15 residues. The DNA of the CDR3 is TGTGCCAGCAGCAAGGACAGGGGGCAAGCCAATGAGCAGTTCTTC. Protein: CASSKDRGQANEQFF.

This chain links TRBV18 with TRBJ1-4, with D unclear. Trimming took off 1 base at V and 5 bases at J, with 8 bases between the two ends. Per the germline V gene, CDR1 is KGHSH and CDR2 is LQKENI. The CDR3 is 14 amino acids. The DNA for the CDR3 is TGTGCCAGCTCACCACAGACGGGCAATGAAAAACTGTTTTTT. Its protein is CASSPQTGNEKLFF.

This clone has just a few counts. The J gene is TRBJ2-6, the V gene TRBV7-2; D may be TRBD2 (6 bases). Deletions cut 1 base from V and 3 bases from J, with 10 bases between. Germline V gene lookup returns CDR1 SGHTA and CDR2 FQGNSA. The length of the CDR3 is 16 residues. The CDR3 DNA reads TGTGCCAGCAGCTTAGTCTCGGGGGATGGGGCCAACGTCCTGACTTTC. This gives the protein CASSLVSGDGANVLTF.

The chain combines TRBV14 with TRBJ2-7; 9 nucleotides agree with TRBD2. In germline, CDR1 is SGHDN, CDR2 FVKESK. V lost 0 bases to trimming and J lost 6 bases; unmatched junction nucleotides: 9. This CDR3 is 16 amino acids long. CDR3 sequence: CASSQEFGGGAREQYF. The DNA for the CDR3 is TGTGCCAGCAGCCAAGAATTCGGCGGGGGGGCCCGCGAGCAGTACTTC. The complete variable domain, with remaining parts taken from reference TRBV14 and TRBJ2-7, reads EAGVTQFPSHSVIEKGQTVTLRCDPISGHDNLYWYRRVMGKEIKFLLHFVKESKQDESGMPNNRFLAERTGGTYSTLKVQPAELEDSGVYFCASSQEFGGGAREQYFGPGTRLTVT.

This clone was seen only a few times. Other DNA sequences of this sample code for an identical CDR3. V and J are TRBV7-9 and TRBJ1-2; D call uncertain. CDR3 length: 13 amino acids. With 1 base removed from V and 4 bases from J, the gap between germline ends came to 7 bases. Germline CDR1 reads SEHNR; CDR2 reads FQNEAQ (reference sequence). In nucleotides, the CDR3 is TGTGCCAGCAGCTTAGGGCCGAGCTATGGCTACACCTTC. The encoded protein is CASSLGPSYGYTF.

This clone was counted only a few times. The J gene is TRBJ1-1, the V gene TRBV4-3, with TRBD1 matching 9 bases. V was clipped by 1 base and J by 4 bases; unmatched bases: 4. The CDR3 is 15 residues long. Looked up from germline, CDR1 is LGHNA and CDR2 is YSLEER. The CDR3 coding sequence is TGCGCCAGCAGCCAAGGGGGGACAGGGACCACTGAAGCTTTCTTT. Protein sequence: CASSQGGTGTTEAFF.

J is TRBJ1-4 and V is TRBV28; tentative D call: TRBD1 (5 bases). The CDR3 sequence is 14 residues long. Trimming shortened V by 5 bases and J by 8 bases, and 15 bases separated the two germline ends. The germline V gene has CDR1 MDHEN and CDR2 SYDVKM. CDR3 region: CASSPRDPREKLFF. For the CDR3, the DNA is TGTGCCAGCAGTCCACGGGACCCTCGGGAAAAACTGTTTTTT.

This clone was picked up a small number of times. The J gene is TRBJ1-4, the V gene TRBV6-6, with D hard to call. The CDR3 covers 12 residues. From germline, CDR1 is MNHNY and CDR2 SVGAGI (reference sequence). The V and J ends lost 0 bases and 7 bases respectively, with 3 bases between them. CDR3 loop: CASSYSGEKLFF. The CDR3 DNA is TGTGCCAGCAGTTACTCGGGTGAAAAACTGTTTTTT.

This clone has more than one count but fewer than ten. The same CDR3 is also encoded by other DNA sequences in this sample. CDR3 loop: CASSLDRGNQPQHF. The CDR3 DNA sequence: TGTGCCAGCAGCTTGGACAGGGGAAATCAGCCCCAGCATTTT. This chain joins TRBV7-9 and TRBJ1-5; 9 nucleotides agree with TRBD1. With 3 bases clipped from V and 4 bases from J, the junction kept 1 base outside the gene matches. Germline CDR1 reads SEHNR; CDR2 reads FQNEAQ (reference sequence). The CDR3 has 14 amino acids.

This rearrangement joins TRBV29-1 to TRBJ2-7; no firm D call. V was trimmed by 7 bases and J by 0 bases, leaving 10 bases between them. Germline V gene lookup returns CDR1 SQVTM and CDR2 ANQGSEA. The CDR3 has 12 residues. Here the CDR3 reads CSAVSSSYEQYF. CDR3 in DNA: TGCAGCGCTGTGAGTTCCTCCTACGAGCAGTACTTC.

The gene calls are TRBV15 and TRBJ2-3; 10 nucleotides align to TRBD2. The V gene end was trimmed by 0 bases and the J gene end by 2 bases; junction bases not matched to a gene: 5. In germline, CDR1 is LNHNV, CDR2 YYDKDF (reference sequence). This CDR3 is 17 amino acids long. Here the CDR3 reads CATSRDLTSGYTDTQYF. DNA of the CDR3: TGTGCCACCAGCAGAGATTTGACTAGCGGGTACACAGATACGCAGTATTTT.

This clone was counted a few times. The V and J genes are TRBV9 and TRBJ2-3, with 8 positions matching TRBD2. This CDR3 spans 19 amino acids. J gave up 0 bases and V 0 bases, and 12 bases lay outside the gene matches. CDR1 and CDR2 from the germline V gene are SGDLS and YYNGEE. CDR3 in DNA: TGTGCCAGCAGCGTAGACAGGGACCGGGGGGGCTCTAGCACAGATACGCAGTATTTT. Its protein product is CASSVDRDRGGSSTDTQYF.

The CDR3 reads CAWSAQGPGELFF. DNA of the CDR3: TGTGCCTGGAGCGCACAGGGTCCCGGGGAGCTGTTTTTT. The chain uses TRBV30 and TRBJ2-2; weak D call: TRBD1 (6 bases). Trimming left V 3 bases short and J 6 bases short, with 11 bases between. The CDR3 sequence is 13 residues long. Germline assignment: CDR1 GTSNPN and CDR2 SVGIG (reference sequence).

The CDR3 loop reads CASSSSSNTDTQYF. The DNA of the CDR3 is TGTGCCAGCAGCTCATCGTCCAACACAGATACGCAGTATTTT. The chain is built from TRBV5-4 and TRBJ2-3; no definite D call. V was pared by 3 bases and J by 2 bases, with 10 bases between. This CDR3 is built from 14 residues. CDR1 and CDR2 from the germline V gene are SGHNT and YYREEE (reference sequence).

The chain has TRBV28 and TRBJ2-5; D is possibly TRBD1 or TRBD2 (5 bases each). CDR3 length equals 14 residues. Per the germline V gene, CDR1 is MDHEN and CDR2 is SYDVKM. Trimming left V 4 bases short and J 11 bases short, with 20 bases between. CDR3 loop: CASSSSGLGVEQYF. CDR3 sequence (DNA): TGTGCCAGCAGTTCCTCGGGATTGGGGGTGGAGCAGTACTTC.

The genes are TRBV2 and TRBJ2-3; 8 nucleotides match TRBD2. V was pared by 5 bases and J by 0 bases, with 7 bases of the junction left unmatched. The germline CDR1 and CDR2 sequences are SNHLY and FYNNEI. The CDR3 contains 16 residues. The CDR3 DNA reads as TGTGCCAGCAGTCCAAGGACTAGCCCAAGCACAGATACGCAGTATTTT. Translating it yields CASSPRTSPSTDTQYF.

CDR3 in amino acids: CAWSLGKPYNEQFF. Here the CDR3 DNA reads TGTGCCTGGAGTCTAGGGAAGCCCTACAATGAGCAGTTCTTC. The rearrangement uses TRBV30 and TRBJ2-1; D uncertain. This CDR3 spans 14 amino acids. Deletions cut 2 bases from V and 2 bases from J, with 10 bases between. Germline V gene lookup returns CDR1 GTSNPN and CDR2 SVGIG (reference sequence).

The genes are TRBV6-1 and TRBJ1-1; 7 nucleotides agree with TRBD1. The germline V gene encodes CDR1 MNHNS and CDR2 SASEGT. This CDR3 has 13 residues. Trimming removed 11 bases from V and 5 bases from J; junction bases left unmatched: 11. CDR3 nucleotides: TGTGCCGCATCAAGGGGGCTAGAGACTGAAGCTTTCTTT. This sequence encodes CAASRGLETEAFF.